This entry describes one T cell receptor beta chain. What it recognizes is unknown. Trimming took off 4 bases at V and 1 base at J, with 11 bases between the two ends. CDR3 length equals 14 residues. Germline CDR1 and CDR2: SGHRS and YFSETQ. The data derive from a study of T cell responses to AZD1222 COVID-19 vaccine. Findings of the study overall: Repertoires were sampled only after the peak T cell response. Recipients of two AZD1222 doses showed rising Spike-specific TCR breadth and depth. Donors were mostly white British, more females; clonal diversity possibly underestimated. CD4 TCRs associated with vaccination spanned spike, dominating at 160-218 and 743-854.

Only in-frame clones appear in the TCRdb table, and some are missing; sequencing was by immunoSEQ multiplex PCR. The top ten hold 4.5% to 6% of the sample, which has about 120,000 clones, 85% to 95% seen once. The V call is TRBV5-1, the J call TRBJ1-1; a possible D gene is TRBD1 (6 bases). The source was peripheral blood, collected 28 days after the second AZD1222 dose. The clonotype was recovered from an adult who received the AZD1222 COVID-19 vaccine. CDR3 sequence: CASSTSDRNTEAFF. Here the CDR3 DNA reads TGCGCCAGCAGCACATCGGACAGGAACACTGAAGCTTTCTTT.